This T cell receptor beta chain derives from a study of T cells after yellow fever vaccination. Across the whole study: Preparation of the low-cell-number fractions used SMART-Seq v4 Ultra Low Input.

Germline values: CDR1 DFQATT, CDR2 SNEGSKA (reference sequence). This CDR3 is built from 15 residues. V lost 3 bases and J 2 bases, leaving 15 bases between the germline ends. MiXCR, run by TCRdb on the 5' RACE reads, gives a single entry per CDR3 protein. This sample has around 350,000 distinct CDR3 sequences, with around 6.5% found just once. Details on this clonotype: Its specificity is not known.

Study observations and caveats: CD4 and CD8 compartments shared a small share of clonotypes. Booster samples showed a return of most primary-vaccination clones (roughly 95% CD4, 88% CD8).

This TCR derives from a man aged 25 to 40 who received the YFV17D yellow fever vaccine. The sequencing used PBMCs, collected 5 days after the yellow fever booster vaccination. The chain uses TRBV20-1 and TRBJ2-3; a weak D match, TRBD2 (5 bases). The CDR3 reads CSARGGSNPTDTQYF. Here the CDR3 DNA reads TGCAGTGCTAGGGGCGGGTCCAACCCCACAGATACGCAGTATTTT.